This T cell receptor (beta chain) was retrieved from a study of blood T cell repertoires in COVID-19. Sequencing was performed with immunoSEQ multiplex PCR; in TCRdb, only in-frame clones are kept and a portion is missing. The repertoire consists of approximately 250,000 clones, with less than 90% occurring once and the leading ten covering about an eighth. Germline assignment: CDR1 SNHLY and CDR2 FYNNEI. The junction had 6 bases not matched to a gene; V was cut back by 7 bases and J by 7 bases. The CDR3 has 13 amino acids. This clone was recorded a few times. Sequencing was done on a sample of peripheral blood. The TCR comes from a woman between 65 and 79 years old with COVID-19, enrolled during active disease. The gene calls are TRBV2 and TRBJ2-5; 10 bases are shared with TRBD2. CDR3 coding DNA: TGTGCCAGCACCACTAGCGGGGAAGGGACCCAGTACTTC. Its protein product is CASTTSGEGTQYF. The whole variable domain, remainder taken from reference TRBV2 and TRBJ2-5, is EPEVTQTPSHQVTQMGQEVILRCVPISNHLYFYWYRQILGQKVEFLVSFYNNEISEKSEIFDDQFSVERPDGSNFTLKIRSTKLEDSAMYFCASTTSGEGTQYFGPGTRLLVL.